The table lists the clone carrying this T cell receptor beta chain with a few counts. In germline, CDR1 is SGHRS, CDR2 YFSETQ. This CDR3 is 12 amino acids long. The V gene end was trimmed by 7 bases and the J gene end by 6 bases; junction bases not matched to a gene: 7. This specimen comes from a study of blood T cell repertoires in COVID-19. About the research overall: PBMCs, B-cell-depleted T cells, or T cells were the source of the cDNA or gDNA that made up the material.

Original handling: The assay estimated nucleated cells by amplifying reference gene primers. Sequencing was performed with immunoSEQ multiplex PCR; in TCRdb, only in-frame clones are kept and a portion is missing. That table is the source of V, J and clone size, and D and trimming were worked out from the DNA. The table has approximately 25,000 clones, about four fifths seen once; the top ten hold more than 6.5%. Source material: peripheral blood. The chain joins TRBV5-1 to TRBJ2-7, with 7 bases that match TRBD1. The sequence derives from a man aged 50 to 59 with COVID-19, enrolled during active disease. The DNA of the CDR3 is TGCGCCAGCCGGGACAGCGTAGGCGAGCAGTACTTC. It translates to CASRDSVGEQYF. The entire variable domain, with the rest obtained from reference TRBV5-1 and TRBJ2-7, is as follows: KAGVTQTPRYLIKTRGQQVTLSCSPISGHRSVSWYQQTPGQGLQFLFEYFSETQRNKGNFPGRFSGRQFSNSRSEMNVSTLELGDSALYLCASRDSVGEQYFGPGTRLTVT.